This entry is about one T cell receptor (beta chain). Its antigen is not known. Other DNA sequences within the sample encode an identical CDR3. This specimen comes from a study of cytomegalovirus exposure and HLA in healthy donors. Study as a whole: Later, an analysis reported that the roughly 120 validation repertoires had used the same platform as the approximately 660 first-cohort repertoires. Study-wide findings and caveats: The study labeled approximately 150 TCR beta chains cytomegalovirus-associated. First-cohort TCR clusters were later found to tend to co-occur in the 120 or so validation repertoires. Most TCR sequences were seen very rarely across donors, but some public TCRs occurred in many.

Assay used: immunoSEQ multiplex PCR; TCRdb lists only in-frame clones, some missing. This table has around 230,000 clones, around 88% appearing once. The germline V gene encodes CDR1 DFQATT and CDR2 SNEGSKA (reference sequence). The ends were cut back, 3 bases at V and 1 base at J, with 4 bases in the middle. This CDR3 has 11 residues. This TCR came from a woman under 40 in good health and CMV-seropositive. The chain has TRBV20-1 and TRBJ2-7; D is unclear. The specimen was PBMCs. CDR3 residues: CSASGSYEQYF. CDR3 bases: TGCAGTGCTAGCGGGTCCTACGAGCAGTACTTC.